Here is one TCR beta chain with its context. The sample originates from a study of shared clonotypes between healthy human individuals. Naive CD8 cells lacked CD45RO and underwent positive selection for CCR7, leaving out terminally differentiated effector memory CD45RA+ cells. The method was immunoSEQ multiplex PCR; TCRdb's version includes in-frame clones alone and lacks a portion of them. This sample carries over 2 million clones, about 95% of them seen once, and the ten largest clones take around 1.1%. Sequencing was performed on naive CD8+ T cells sorted from blood. The sequence was collected from a man between 18 and 35 years old in good health.

The CDR3 bases are TGTGCCATCAGTGAGTCGAGGGGACTAGCGGGATCAGGCTCCTACGAGCAGTACTTC. Its translation: CAISESRGLAGSGSYEQYF. The chain links TRBV10-3 to TRBJ2-7, with TRBD2 identical over 13 bases. Unmatched junction bases numbered 8, after V lost 0 bases and J lost 0 bases. Germline loops: CDR1 ENHRY, CDR2 SYGVKD. The CDR3 extends over 19 amino acids.